What follows is one T cell receptor (beta chain) and its context. These data belong to a study of blood T cell repertoires in COVID-19. Losses at the gene ends were 6 bases for V and 2 bases for J; bases not matched to a gene: 3. This CDR3 region has 14 residues. In germline, CDR1 is SEHNR, CDR2 FQNEAQ (reference sequence). Generated by immunoSEQ multiplex PCR, the TCRdb table keeps only in-frame clones and is missing some. The data hold around 220,000 clones, with roughly 87% observed a single time. The rearrangement links TRBV7-9 to TRBJ2-2, with 7 bases fitting TRBD1. Input material: peripheral blood. This TCR derives from a man aged 35 to 55 with active or convalescent COVID-19. CDR3 loop: CASRGTVNTGELFF. For the CDR3, the DNA is TGTGCCAGCAGGGGGACAGTTAACACCGGGGAGCTGTTTTTT.